This TCR beta chain was observed in a study of tumor-infiltrating lymphocytes in primary liver carcinoma. Study overall: Tumor stage was T1-T3 N0M0, and tumor size was about 4 to 10 cm across.

Study-wide points: Tumor-adjacent and tumor-blood pairs displayed less overlap than did pairs of tumor regions. A fraction of only about 7.5-25% of top clones appeared in all five tumor regions.

About this clonotype: No antigen is known for it.

The germline CDR1 and CDR2 sequences are SGHNT and YYREEE (reference sequence). Trimming removed 7 bases from V and 4 bases from J, with 20 bases in between. The CDR3 extends over 15 amino acids. Unsorted bulk tissue (about 20-32 mg) underwent RNA and DNA co-extraction. Starting from approximately 470 ng of total RNA, TCR beta cDNA was produced with a primer in the constant region. Slightly modified ARM-PCR served as the procedure for the TCR beta libraries. These libraries came from three rounds of nested multiplex PCR. The study ran its first two PCR rounds for approximately 10 cycles each, using TRBV1-TRBV30 forward primers and a C-beta reverse primer. One entry per CDR3 protein, called by TCRdb with MiXCR from the multiplex PCR reads. The sample contains about 54,000 distinct CDR3 sequences, 60% to 75% of which appear only once.

The TCR sequence derives from a man aged 35-49 years with primary liver carcinoma and hepatitis B virus infection. Sequenced material: liver tumor tissue from sampling region 2. As to subset: tumor region T2, inferior pole. This chain links TRBV5-4 with TRBJ1-1, with D possibly being TRBD1 (5 bases). Here the CDR3 reads CASGSAGALGTEAFF. CDR3 in DNA: TGTGCCAGCGGCTCGGCCGGGGCACTGGGCACTGAAGCTTTCTTT.